This T cell receptor beta chain was captured in a study of blood T cell repertoires in COVID-19. Study at large: Nucleic acid was either cDNA or gDNA, and it came from T cells, B-cell-depleted T cells, or PBMCs.

Membership in each cohort depended on participant-reported clinical history. Recovered status applied to Cohort 3 donors who had two consecutive negative PCRs. It also applied to those with clearance or with symptom resolution. Only in-frame clones appear in the TCRdb table, and some are missing; sequencing was by immunoSEQ multiplex PCR. Among 150,000 to 200,000 clones, roughly 84% were seen once, and the ten largest hold 6% to 8%. The V end lost 5 bases, the J end lost 10 bases, and 14 bases lay between the germline ends. Germline loops: CDR1 MNHEY, CDR2 SVGAGI. CDR3 length equals 12 residues. The sequence derives from a man between 35 and 55 years old who had recovered from COVID-19. V gene TRBV6-5 combines with J gene TRBJ1-1; possibly TRBD1 for D (5 bases). Input material: PBMCs or T cells enriched from blood (not recorded which). The CDR3, as DNA: TGTGCCAGCAGTACGAGACAGTACAGAGCTTTCTTT. Its protein is CASSTRQYRAFF.